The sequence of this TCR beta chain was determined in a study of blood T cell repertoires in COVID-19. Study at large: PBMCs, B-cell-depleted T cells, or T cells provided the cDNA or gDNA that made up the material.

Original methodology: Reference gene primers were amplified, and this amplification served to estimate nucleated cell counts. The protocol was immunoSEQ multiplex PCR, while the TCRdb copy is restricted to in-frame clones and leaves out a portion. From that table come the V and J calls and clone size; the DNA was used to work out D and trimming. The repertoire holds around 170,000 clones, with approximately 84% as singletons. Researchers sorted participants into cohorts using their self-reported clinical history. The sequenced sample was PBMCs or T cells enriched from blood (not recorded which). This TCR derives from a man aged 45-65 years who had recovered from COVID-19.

The CDR3 region has the DNA TGTGCCACCAGCAGAGGTACAGCCCAAGAGACCCAGTACTTC. Translating it yields CATSRGTAQETQYF. The V call is TRBV15, the J call TRBJ2-5; D gene uncertain. CDR1 and CDR2 (germline): LNHNV, YYDKDF (reference sequence). The CDR3 runs to 14 residues. The ends were cut back, 1 base at V and 1 base at J, with 7 bases in the middle. Looking up the rest from reference TRBV15 and TRBJ2-5 gives the full variable domain: DAMVIQNPRYQVTQFGKPVTLSCSQTLNHNVMYWYQQKSSQAPKLLFHYYDKDFNNEADTPDNFQSRRPNTSFCFLDIRSPGLGDTAMYLCATSRGTAQETQYFGPGTRLLVL.